Below are 25 T cell receptor beta chains sequenced from a single sample in a study of early T cells in non-severe SARS-CoV-2 infection. Using its own MiXCR run on the 5' RACE reads, TCRdb lists one record per CDR3 protein. The sample holds tens of thousands of distinct CDR3 sequences; 2.9% are singletons and the top ten take more than 0.55%. Input material: whole blood. These receptors all come from an adult who was a healthcare worker with PCR-confirmed SARS-CoV-2 infection or an uninfected control (not recorded which).

This clonotype was observed at least ten times. The rearrangement links TRBV20-1 to TRBJ2-5; TRBD2 might be the D (5 bases). CDR3 size: 16 residues. The germline V gene encodes CDR1 DFQATT and CDR2 SNEGSKA (reference sequence). With 4 bases removed from V and 2 bases from J, the gap between germline ends came to 20 bases. CDR3 protein: CSATGGQDGLQETQYF. CDR3 coding DNA: TGCAGTGCTACCGGAGGTCAGGACGGACTTCAAGAGACCCAGTACTTC.

This clonotype was seen repeatedly, ten times or more. CDR3 sequence (DNA): TGTGCCAGCAGCGCAATGAGGACAGGGGGCCGGAACACTGAAGCTTTCTTT. Protein sequence: CASSAMRTGGRNTEAFF. The chain combines TRBV7-9 with TRBJ1-1; the match to TRBD1 covers 11 bases. CDR3 length equals 17 residues. Losses at the gene ends were 5 bases for V and 1 base for J; bases not matched to a gene: 9. The germline CDR1 and CDR2 sequences are SEHNR and FQNEAQ (reference sequence).

This clonotype was seen at least ten times. The CDR3 region has the DNA TGTGCCAGTAGTTCTGACAGCATCCAAGAGACCCAGTACTTC. This sequence encodes CASSSDSIQETQYF. This chain links TRBV19 with TRBJ2-5; tentatively, D is TRBD1 (5 bases). Per the germline V gene, CDR1 is LNHDA and CDR2 is SQIVND (reference sequence). V was trimmed by 5 bases and J by 1 base, leaving 11 bases between them. The CDR3 extends over 14 amino acids.

This clonotype has ten or more counts. The chain has TRBV6-5 and TRBJ1-4; 10 bases are shared with TRBD1. With 6 bases clipped from V and 3 bases from J, the junction kept 4 bases outside the gene matches. This CDR3 comprises 15 residues. Germline V gene lookup returns CDR1 MNHEY and CDR2 SVGAGI. The CDR3 loop is CASRDRGIANEKLFF. Here the CDR3 DNA reads TGTGCCAGCAGGGACAGGGGGATTGCTAATGAAAAACTGTTTTTT.

This clonotype was detected many times. One junction end does not reproduce the germline sequence, and a read error may be involved. J is TRBJ1-3 and V is TRBV7-2; D call uncertain. The CDR3 is 15 residues long. Germline V gene lookup returns CDR1 SGHTA and CDR2 FQGNSA. The CDR3 sequence is CASSLDRSSENTIYF. The CDR3 region has the DNA TGTGCCAGCAGCTTAGATCGGAGCTCTGAAAACACCATATATTTT. Together with reference TRBV7-2 and TRBJ1-3, the CDR3 gives the full variable domain: GAGVSQSPSNKVTEKGKDVELRCDPISGHTALYWYRQSLGQGLEFLIYFQGNSAPDKSGLPSDRFSAERTGGSVSTLTIQRTQQEDSAVYLCASSLDRSSENTIYFGEGSWLTVV.

As concerns this clonotype: This could be a read error, since a much larger clone is one nucleotide away. V is TRBV27 and J is TRBJ1-1, with unresolved D. V lost 3 bases and J 5 bases, leaving 10 bases between the germline ends. Germline loops: CDR1 MNHEY, CDR2 SMNVEV (reference sequence). This CDR3 has 13 residues. Written as DNA, the CDR3 is TGTGCCAGCAGTTTGGTCCGGGAAACTGAAGCTTTCTTT. This encodes CASSLVRETEAFF.

This clonotype was seen at least ten times. The chain carries TRBV18 and TRBJ2-1, with a possible D match to TRBD2 (6 bases). The germline CDR1 and CDR2 sequences are KGHSH and LQKENI. This CDR3 spans 15 amino acids. With 3 bases removed from V and 9 bases from J, the gap between germline ends came to 18 bases. In DNA, the CDR3 is TGTGCCAGCTCACCCCCGGTTGCGGGGCCTGGTGAGCAGTTCTTC. It translates to CASSPPVAGPGEQFF.

There are many counts of this clonotype. This chain joins TRBV9 and TRBJ2-5; maybe TRBD2 (5 bases). The germline V gene encodes CDR1 SGDLS and CDR2 YYNGEE. The CDR3 spans 15 residues. V was trimmed by 4 bases and J by 3 bases, leaving 16 bases between them. CDR3: CASSPRATGKETQYF. The CDR3 DNA is TGTGCCAGCAGCCCGAGGGCAACGGGGAAAGAGACCCAGTACTTC.

The chain employs TRBV18 and TRBJ2-3, with D perhaps TRBD1 (5 bases). CDR3 length: 15 residues. Germline CDR1 is KGHSH and CDR2 is LQKENI. With 6 bases removed from V and 4 bases from J, the gap between germline ends came to 17 bases. CDR3: CASSPTQSTADTQYF. In DNA form, the CDR3 reads TGTGCCAGCTCCCCCACTCAGTCGACAGCAGATACGCAGTATTTT.

This clonotype was seen many times. The chain has TRBV7-8 and TRBJ2-1; TRBD1 might be the D (6 bases). CDR3 size: 15 residues. With 0 bases removed from V and 4 bases from J, the gap between germline ends came to 10 bases. Germline values: CDR1 SGHVS, CDR2 FQNEAQ. CDR3 bases: TGTGCCAGCAGCTTAGCGGGGACAACTTACAATGAGCAGTTCTTC. Translating it yields CASSLAGTTYNEQFF.

This clonotype has a count of ten or more. V is TRBV5-5 and J is TRBJ1-1; possible D gene TRBD1, 6 bases. The CDR3 loop spans 15 amino acids. The V end was cut by 4 bases, the J end by 1 base, with 14 bases between. Germline loops: CDR1 SGHKS, CDR2 YYEKEE (reference sequence). The CDR3 bases are TGTGCCAGCAGCCTACAGGGTCGCGCGAACACTGAAGCTTTCTTT. This codes for CASSLQGRANTEAFF.

Many counts were recorded for this clonotype. This sequence joins TRBV29-1 and TRBJ1-1; the match to TRBD1 covers 12 bases. The CDR3 sequence is 13 residues long. The trim removed 7 bases at V and 10 bases at J, leaving 10 bases unmatched. Germline values: CDR1 SQVTM, CDR2 ANQGSEA. The CDR3 DNA reads as TGCAGCGCCGCGGGACAGGGGGCAATCGGAGCTTTCTTT. Translation: CSAAGQGAIGAFF. The full variable domain, with the rest looked up from reference TRBV29-1 and TRBJ1-1, is SAVISQKPSRDICQRGTSLTIQCQVDSQVTMMFWYRQQPGQSLTLIATANQGSEATYESGFVIDKFPISRPNLTFSTLTVSNMSPEDSSIYLCSAAGQGAIGAFFGQGTRLTVV.

This clonotype was counted at least ten times. This chain links TRBV20-1 with TRBJ1-2; D uncertain. This CDR3 spans 14 amino acids. V was clipped by 6 bases and J by 7 bases, with 21 bases between them. Germline CDR1 reads DFQATT; CDR2 reads SNEGSKA (reference sequence). For the CDR3, the DNA is TGCAGTGCCGCCTGGGCAGGTCGGCGAGGTGGCTACACCTTC. Its protein is CSAAWAGRRGGYTF.

This clonotype was recorded many times. The chain uses TRBV7-9 and TRBJ2-2, with 8 bases fitting TRBD1. V lost 4 bases to trimming and J lost 6 bases; unmatched junction nucleotides: 7. Germline assignment: CDR1 SEHNR and CDR2 FQNEAQ (reference sequence). The CDR3 loop spans 15 amino acids. The CDR3 protein is CASSSVDRGAGELFF. In nucleotides, the CDR3 is TGTGCCAGCAGCTCGGTCGACAGGGGTGCCGGGGAGCTGTTTTTT.

Ten or more counts support this clonotype. V usage is TRBV5-1 and J usage is TRBJ1-4, with D possibly matching TRBD1 (5 bases). The germline CDR1 and CDR2 sequences are SGHRS and YFSETQ. Trimming stripped 4 bases from V and 2 bases from J, with 12 bases between. The CDR3 has 15 residues. The CDR3 sequence: CASSPGRGTNEKLFF. For the CDR3, the DNA is TGCGCCAGCAGCCCCGGTCGGGGGACTAATGAAAAACTGTTTTTT.

This clonotype occurred many times. The rearrangement links TRBV4-1 to TRBJ1-2, with no clear D. V shed 9 bases and J shed 4 bases, with 15 bases lying between them. The CDR3 runs 13 residues. Germline CDR1 is MGHRA and CDR2 is YSYEKL. The CDR3 reads CASRLLGPYGYTF. CDR3 coding DNA: TGCGCCAGTAGATTATTAGGGCCCTATGGCTACACCTTC.

This clonotype was picked up a small number of times. A single base separates this from a much larger clone, so it may be a read error. The rearrangement joins TRBV11-2 to TRBJ2-4; no clear D. The CDR3 contains 14 residues. Germline V lookup: CDR1 SGHAT, CDR2 FQNNGV. V lost 5 bases and J 3 bases, leaving 11 bases between the germline ends. The CDR3: CASSPLYDKNIQYF. In nucleotides, the CDR3 is TGTGCCAGCAGCCCTCTCTATGACAAAAACATTCAGTACTTC.

The chain joins TRBV6-4 to TRBJ2-5, with 7 bases fitting TRBD2. The CDR3 covers 15 residues. The V gene's germline CDR1 is MRHNA and CDR2 SNTAGT. Trimming took 2 bases from V and 2 from J; bases not matched to a gene: 5. This chain's CDR3 is CASSDTAGDQETQYF. CDR3 nucleotide sequence: TGTGCCAGCAGTGACACGGCGGGGGATCAAGAGACCCAGTACTTC.

The table lists this clonotype with a few counts. CDR3 residues: CASSPAGSQETQYF. In DNA, the CDR3 is TGTGCCAGCAGCCCGGCCGGGTCCCAAGAGACCCAGTACTTC. V usage is TRBV7-7 and J usage is TRBJ2-5; no reliable D call. The length of the CDR3 is 14 residues. Germline V CDR1 and CDR2: SSHAT, FNYEAQ (reference sequence). The ends were cut back, 5 bases at V and 1 base at J, with 11 bases in the middle.

The genes are TRBV9 and TRBJ1-1; D is uncertain. Trimming took 4 bases from V and 5 from J, leaving 12 bases between them. CDR3 size: 13 residues. In germline, CDR1 is SGDLS, CDR2 YYNGEE. The CDR3 nucleotides are TGTGCCAGCAGCCCCAATAGCCAAACTGAAGCTTTCTTT. The encoded protein is CASSPNSQTEAFF. The whole variable domain, filled in from reference TRBV9 and TRBJ1-1, reads DSGVTQTPKHLITATGQRVTLRCSPRSGDLSVYWYQQSLDQGLQFLIQYYNGEERAKGNILERFSAQQFPDLHSELNLSSLELGDSALYFCASSPNSQTEAFFGQGTRLTVV.

This clonotype came up many times. V usage is TRBV30 and J usage is TRBJ1-1, with D possibly TRBD1 on 5 matching bases. V was shortened by 2 bases and J by 4 bases, with 14 bases between the two germline ends. This CDR3 is 14 amino acids long. The germline gives CDR1 GTSNPN, CDR2 SVGIG (reference sequence). CDR3 residues: CAWSQGVGATEAFF. CDR3 coding DNA: TGTGCCTGGAGTCAAGGGGTTGGGGCCACTGAAGCTTTCTTT.

This clonotype was recorded at least ten times. The chain joins TRBV29-1 to TRBJ1-3; 7 bases agree with TRBD1. The trim removed 1 base at V and 2 bases at J, leaving 8 bases unmatched. Germline loops: CDR1 SQVTM, CDR2 ANQGSEA. The CDR3 is 16 residues long. DNA of the CDR3: TGCAGCGTTGAAGCGGGGAGGGGGCTCACTGGAAACACCATATATTTT. Protein: CSVEAGRGLTGNTIYF.

This clonotype was picked up a small number of times. The V gene is TRBV4-1, the J gene TRBJ1-6; D not resolved. Trimming left V 6 bases short and J 0 bases short, with 12 bases between. This CDR3 contains 16 residues. Germline V CDR1 and CDR2: MGHRA, YSYEKL. In nucleotides, the CDR3 is TGCGCCAGCAGTTATGACCGACTCTCCTATAATTCACCCCTCCACTTT. Translation: CASSYDRLSYNSPLHF.

This rearrangement joins TRBV5-4 to TRBJ2-1; D tentatively fits TRBD1 or TRBD2 (6 bases each). Germline CDR1 reads SGHNT; CDR2 reads YYREEE (reference sequence). The CDR3 totals 22 residues. The V and J ends lost 4 bases and 0 bases respectively, with 32 bases between them. The DNA of the CDR3 is TGTGCCAGCAGCCCGCCAAAACAGGGAGGTTCGTTTCGACCCAGCTCCTACAATGAGCAGTTCTTC. Translating gives CASSPPKQGGSFRPSSYNEQFF.

This clonotype ranks as medium-sized (0.01 to 0.1%). The chain recombines TRBV27 with TRBJ2-7; D possibly corresponds to TRBD1 (5 bases). Germline CDR1 MNHEY, CDR2 SMNVEV (reference sequence). V shed 3 bases and J shed 7 bases, with 13 bases lying between them. The CDR3 consists of 13 residues. The CDR3 bases are TGTGCCAGCAGTTTCAGGGTAGGGCTTGAGCAGTACGTC. Protein product: CASSFRVGLEQYV.